The 2 T cell receptor beta chains in this list originate from one sample, sequenced in a study of cytomegalovirus exposure and HLA in healthy donors. Primers included in the PCR were 60 Vbeta and 13 Jbeta primers. TCRdb keeps only in-frame clones here, not all; method: immunoSEQ multiplex PCR. The top ten clones hold approximately 1.5% of a sample with roughly 180,000 clones, about 10% of them seen once. The sample taken for sequencing was PBMCs. Every receptor here comes from a woman aged 25 to 45 in good health and CMV-seropositive.

The chain carries TRBV30 and TRBJ1-4; D perhaps matches TRBD1 (5 bases). V lost 3 bases to trimming and J lost 4 bases, with 12 bases between them. The CDR3 sequence is 14 residues long. The V gene's germline CDR1 is GTSNPN and CDR2 SVGIG (reference sequence). The CDR3, as DNA: TGTGCCTGGAGCCCTCTAGGGGATAATGAAAAACTGTTTTTT. This gives the protein CAWSPLGDNEKLFF. The full variable domain, in which reference TRBV30 and TRBJ1-4 provide the parts outside the CDR3, is SQTIHQWPATLVQPVGSPLSLECTVEGTSNPNLYWYRQAAGRGLQLLFYSVGIGQISSEVPQNLSASRPQDRQFILSSKKLLLSDSGFYLCAWSPLGDNEKLFFGSGTQLSVL.

The genes are TRBV11-2 and TRBJ2-7; D is undetermined. Per the germline V gene, CDR1 is SGHAT and CDR2 is FQNNGV. The V end lost 4 bases, the J end lost 2 bases, and 3 bases lay between the germline ends. The CDR3 has 11 residues. CDR3 sequence reads: CASSSPYEQYF. CDR3 coding DNA: TGTGCCAGCAGCTCTCCCTACGAGCAGTACTTC.